The rows below give T cell receptor beta chains drawn from one sample of a study of cytomegalovirus exposure and HLA in healthy donors. The table came from immunoSEQ multiplex PCR; TCRdb's copy has only in-frame clones and leaves some out. The repertoire holds fewer than 150,000 clones, less than 20% seen once, with under 2% in the top ten. What was sequenced was PBMCs. The receptors stem from a woman aged 18 to 35 in good health and CMV-seronegative. Each CDR3 is given with its conserved first and last residue. The D gene is left open where the match is weak. Some rows have no size entry. The others give once, few or many, or a class for an expanded clone.

D gene,J gene,V gene,clone size,CDR3 DNA,CDR3 protein
TRBD2,TRBJ2-7,TRBV6-1,few,TGTGCCAGCAGTGAAGCGGCGGGAGGCTCCTACGAGCAGTACTTC,CASSEAAGGSYEQYF
TRBD2,TRBJ2-2,TRBV7-3,few,TGTGCCAGCAGACCCGGGGGGACCGGGGAGCTGTTTTTT,CASRPGGTGELFF
-,TRBJ1-3,TRBV7-3,-,TGTGCCAGCAGCTTAGGCCCTGGAAACACCATATATTTT,CASSLGPGNTIYF
-,TRBJ2-7,TRBV11-2,-,TGTGCCAGCAGCTTACACCTAACCTACGAGCAGTACTTC,CASSLHLTYEQYF
-,TRBJ2-7,TRBV19,few,TGTGCCAGTAGTATTAGTCAGGGGAACTACGAGCAGTACTTC,CASSISQGNYEQYF
TRBD2,TRBJ2-1,TRBV11-2,-,TGTGCCAGCAGCTTACCCCCCCGCGGGAGTATAGGTGAGCAGTTCTTC,CASSLPPRGSIGEQFF
TRBD2,TRBJ2-7,TRBV11-2,-,TGTGCCAGCAGCCCCGGCGGGGGGCCCTACGAGCAGTACTTC,CASSPGGGPYEQYF
TRBD2,TRBJ2-1,TRBV27,-,TGTGCCAGCAGTTTATCTACTAGCGGATACTACAATGAGCAGTTCTTC,CASSLSTSGYYNEQFF
-,TRBJ1-2,TRBV7-9,-,TGTGCCAGCAGCTTCGGGGATGGCTACACCTTC,CASSFGDGYTF
-,TRBJ1-2,TRBV6-5,-,TGTGCCAGCAGTTACTCGAAGGGGGGCTACACCTTC,CASSYSKGGYTF
-,TRBJ1-1,TRBV6-5,few,TGTGCCAGCAGTCAGCCCCCTCGAGGATTCTTCTTT,CASSQPPRGFFF
TRBD2,TRBJ2-3,TRBV28,few,TGTGCCAGCAGTTCCGGGGGGAGCACAGATACGCAGTATTTT,CASSSGGSTDTQYF
TRBD2,TRBJ2-7,TRBV7-2,-,TGTGCCAGCAGCTTACTAGCGGGAGGGCCCCCCTACGAGCAGTACTTC,CASSLLAGGPPYEQYF
TRBD2,TRBJ2-1,TRBV7-2,-,TGTGCCAGCAGCCCCATACCCCAGACTAGCGGGAGGATCTACAATGAGCAGTTCTTC,CASSPIPQTSGRIYNEQFF
TRBD1,TRBJ2-7,TRBV6-5,once,TGTGCCAGCAGATCTACAGGGGCGCTCGAGCAGTACTTC,CASRSTGALEQYF